This TCR beta chain was retrieved from a study of sequential checkpoint blockade in melanoma. Overall study context: Randomization was 1:1 between first-line nivolumab→ipilimumab and ipilimumab→nivolumab. Maintenance nivolumab came after either treatment sequence.

As to treatment: randomized to nivolumab then ipilimumab (arm A) or the reverse (arm B). No patient had prior DNA-damaging chemotherapy. Sorted cells were live CD3+CD8+, lacking CD19 and CD56, from PBMCs. Turning to this clone: At one end the junction does not follow the germline gene, possibly because of a read error.

Sequencing used immunoSEQ multiplex PCR; TCRdb keeps in-frame clones, though not all of them. This repertoire shows about 13,000 clones, roughly three quarters found once; its top ten account for 45% to 65%. The TCR sequence derives from a human patient with melanoma. Some clones in this sample may be carry-over from other donors' samples. This material consisted of CD8+ T cells sorted from blood (inferred from file names), taken from a patient given nivolumab and ipilimumab in sequence.

CDR3 DNA: TGTGCCATCCCCCGAGGCACTAGCGGCTACGAGCAGTACTTC. The encoded protein is CAIPRGTSGYEQYF. The chain uses TRBV10-2 and TRBJ2-7; 8 bases map to TRBD2. Germline CDR1 is WSHSY and CDR2 is SAAADI. CDR3 size: 14 residues.